This T cell receptor (beta chain) derives from a study of CD8+ T cells in alopecia areata. Regarding this clone: Antigen: not known.

This CDR3 is built from 17 residues. Looked up from germline, CDR1 is GTSNPN and CDR2 is SVGIG (reference sequence). V lost 3 bases, J lost 3 bases, and 11 bases stayed unmatched. Whole-study findings and limits: Tofacitinib produced a significant decrease in scalp clonality and in expanded CD8+ clones among the top 100.

Extracted RNA was reverse transcribed into cDNA, the sequencing template. The method was immunoSEQ multiplex PCR; TCRdb's version includes in-frame clones alone and lacks a portion of them. The sample holds 170,000 or so clones, roughly 64% seen once. Treatment specified: oral pan-JAK inhibitor, 5-10 mg twice daily. The chain recombines TRBV30 with TRBJ2-2; 9 nucleotides agree with TRBD1. This receptor was taken from a human donor with alopecia areata. Here the sequenced sample was CD8+ T cells sorted from blood, taken at week 24, from a patient treated with tofacitinib. CDR3 in DNA: TGTGCCTGGAGGGGGGACAGGGTGTTAATGGACACCGGGGAGCTGTTTTTT. Residues: CAWRGDRVLMDTGELFF.